This T cell receptor beta chain was recovered during a study of cytomegalovirus exposure and HLA in healthy donors. The PCR had 60 Vbeta and 13 Jbeta primers. Using immunoSEQ multiplex PCR, the repertoire was profiled, and TCRdb retains in-frame clones only, with some absent. The data contain about 150,000 clones, 79% of them singletons. In germline, CDR1 is SGDLS, CDR2 YYNGEE. CDR3 length: 15 residues. V was clipped by 0 bases and J by 0 bases, with 9 bases between them. Sequenced sample: PBMCs. This receptor was taken from a man in his forties in good health and CMV-seropositive. The chain couples TRBV9 to TRBJ1-1, with D hard to call. CDR3: CASSVGYLLNTEAFF. The CDR3 nucleotides are TGTGCCAGCAGCGTAGGGTACTTACTGAACACTGAAGCTTTCTTT.